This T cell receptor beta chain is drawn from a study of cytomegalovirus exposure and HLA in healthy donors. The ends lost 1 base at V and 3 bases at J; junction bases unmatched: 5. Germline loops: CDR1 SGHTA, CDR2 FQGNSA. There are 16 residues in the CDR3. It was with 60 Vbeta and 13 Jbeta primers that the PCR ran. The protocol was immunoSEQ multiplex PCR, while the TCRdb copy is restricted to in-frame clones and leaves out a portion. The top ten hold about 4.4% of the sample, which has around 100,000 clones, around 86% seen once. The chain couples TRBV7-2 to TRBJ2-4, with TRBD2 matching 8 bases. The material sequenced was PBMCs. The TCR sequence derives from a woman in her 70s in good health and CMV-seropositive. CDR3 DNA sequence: TGTGCCAGCAGCTTAGGGTCCGGGAGGGGCAAAAACATTCAGTACTTC. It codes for CASSLGSGRGKNIQYF.